This T cell receptor beta chain originates from a study of response to subunit inactivated influenza vaccine. The CDR3 has 14 residues. V was pared by 5 bases and J by 4 bases, with 12 bases between. The study's findings and limits: A suggestion made by the authors is that each seasonal influenza vaccination recruits few new T cells.

Each CDR3 protein is one row after TCRdb ran MiXCR on the RT-PCR reads. The data contain hundreds of thousands of distinct CDR3 sequences, 10% to 15% of them seen just once; the ten biggest clones take up roughly a tenth. This clonotype appeared many times. Its antigen is unknown. The specimen comprised PBMCs from blood, sampled on the day of vaccination. The genes are TRBV12-3 or TRBV12-4 and TRBJ2-1, with D unclear. This TCR was sampled from a man aged 45-60 years who received an inactivated influenza vaccine. The CDR3: CASSPTTPYNEQFF. CDR3 bases: TGTGCCAGCAGTCCCACTACACCGTACAATGAGCAGTTCTTC.